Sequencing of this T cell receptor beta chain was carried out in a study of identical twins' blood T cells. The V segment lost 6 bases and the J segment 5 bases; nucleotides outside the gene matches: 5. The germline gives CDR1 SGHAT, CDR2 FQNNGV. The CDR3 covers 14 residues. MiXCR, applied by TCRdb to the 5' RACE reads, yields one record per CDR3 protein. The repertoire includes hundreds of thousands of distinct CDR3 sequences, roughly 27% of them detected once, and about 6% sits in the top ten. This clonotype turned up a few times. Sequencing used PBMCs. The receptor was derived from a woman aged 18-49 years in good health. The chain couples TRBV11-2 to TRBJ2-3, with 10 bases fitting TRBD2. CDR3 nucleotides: TGTGCCAGCAGAGCTAGCGGGGGAGTAGATACGCAGTATTTT. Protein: CASRASGGVDTQYF.